This paragraph covers one TCR beta chain sequence. The CDR3 sequence is 12 residues long. Germline CDR1 reads MDHEN; CDR2 reads SYDVKM. V lost 5 bases to trimming and J lost 10 bases, with 14 bases between them. The sample originates from a study of cytomegalovirus exposure and HLA in healthy donors. Sequencing was performed with immunoSEQ multiplex PCR; in TCRdb, only in-frame clones are kept and a portion is missing. Here the sample spans fewer than 120,000 clones, roughly nine tenths being singletons. The receptor was isolated from a young woman in good health and CMV-seronegative. The chain joins TRBV28 to TRBJ1-1; TRBD1 might be the D (5 bases). Source material: PBMCs. In DNA, the CDR3 is TGTGCCAGCAGTGTCAGGGTGGGTAGAGCTTTCTTT. Translating gives CASSVRVGRAFF.